This record covers a single T cell receptor (beta chain). This receptor's antigen is unknown. Base qualities are not at hand, and no much larger clone is one base apart. From the cysteine up to the phenylalanine, the CDR3 has a length of 15 residues. The read is trimmed to its CDR3 DNA, 45 bases read in frame from base 1. Taken from the germline V gene, the CDR1 and CDR2 loops are SGDLS and YYNGEE. Cut back by 0 bases and 4 bases, the V and J ends lie 10 bases apart. Synthetic TCR analog templates were spiked into each PCR to estimate absolute template abundance from read counts. Using the immunoSEQ assay, TCRbeta CDR3 regions were amplified from genomic DNA with bias-controlled V and J gene primers. Sequencing of rearranged TCRbeta segments was done at approximately 20X coverage. The study's processing was this. Clustering was used to correct sequencing errors, and CDR3s were annotated against IMGT to assign V, D and J genes. Out-of-frame and stop-codon sequences were excluded, and only productive TCRbeta rearrangements were used in downstream analyses. Clonality was computed as one minus Shannon entropy normalized by the log of the number of unique productive sequences. Clones differing between time points or between blood and tumor were identified using Fisher's exact test with Benjamini-Hochberg correction, with an adjusted p below 0.01 applied as the threshold. TCRdb retrieved this table from immuneACCESS and kept in-frame rearrangements only. Not all clones are present; in checked studies, unresolved V genes account for under half, and no reason is known for the remainder. The V and J calls and clone size are taken from that table; D and trimming were inferred from the DNA. This sample lists around 38,000 clones; 75% to 90% were detected once. Roughly 24% of the sample is taken by the ten largest.

The time point label corresponds to: peripheral blood 6 weeks after treatment start. A total of about 31 patients with locally advanced or metastatic urothelial carcinoma, treated at Memorial Sloan Kettering on a trial protocol, made up the cohort. Peripheral blood mononuclear cells were collected pretreatment and during treatment, with between 1 and 8 total time points obtained per patient. The Qiagen DNeasy Blood extraction kit was used to purify genomic DNA from total PBMCs and tumor samples. PBMCs were collected pretreatment and during treatment and were isolated and stored as previously described. This entry is derived from a study of PD-L1 blockade in urothelial cancer (dated by TCRdb to about 2017). Regarding the research as a whole: Therapy was started at some point between 2012 and 2014 for all patients, and atezolizumab 1,200 mg was administered intravenously every 3 weeks. About 90% of the roughly 30 patients were males with bladder-origin urothelial cancer, and 18 of 29 reported a prior smoking history. Patients had an ECOG performance status of 0 or 1 and had received between 0 and 3 prior chemotherapy regimens. Blood samples were analyzed at two time points: 3 weeks after treatment start (second dose) and 6 weeks after treatment start. Blood samples yielded a median of around 150,000 T cells and roughly 80,000 unique TCRs, with median clonality 0.080. Somatic, immune and clinical correlates of response to PD-L1 blockade with atezolizumab in urothelial cancer were the focus of an exploratory multi-omic analysis. Pretreatment tumor samples, along with matched peripheral blood collected serially before and after atezolizumab treatment, underwent TCR sequencing. Durable clinical benefit was defined as a progression-free survival longer than 6 months, and TCR features were additionally tested against progression-free survival and overall survival. In the same patients, whole exome sequencing and RNA sequencing of pretreatment tumors were performed in addition to TCR sequencing. Durable clinical benefit was achieved by nine patients but not by the remaining 20. Twenty-nine patients had pretreatment blood TCR-seq, some 25 had at least one posttreatment blood collection, and some 25 had tumor TCR-seq.

The full study reports these points: A pretreatment peripheral blood TCR clonality below the median was linked to improved progression-free and overall survival. Because the sample size was small (n of about 29) and many of the analyses were exploratory, the results are meant to be hypothesis-generating. Patients with durable benefit showed greater expansion of tumor-associated TCR clones in peripheral blood 3 weeks after starting treatment (n of about 20, p = 0.022).

The receptor's source is a man in his fifties or sixties with urothelial cancer. This chain joins TRBV9 to TRBJ1-4, with the D gene not clear enough to name. Source: PBMCs, taken around atezolizumab (anti-PD-L1) treatment. At the DNA level, the sequence is TGTGCCAGCAGCGTAGGGGGAGACAATAATGAAAAACTGTTTTTT. Its protein is CASSVGGDNNEKLFF.